A selection of T cell receptor beta chains follows, all from one sample in a study of early T cells in non-severe SARS-CoV-2 infection. TCRdb reprocessed the 5' RACE reads with MiXCR, giving one entry per CDR3 protein. The repertoire holds under 35,000 distinct CDR3 sequences, 5% to 7% seen once, with over 20% in the top ten. The sequenced sample consisted of whole blood. All receptors come from an adult who was a healthcare worker with PCR-confirmed SARS-CoV-2 infection or an uninfected control (not recorded which). CDR3s include the opening cysteine and the closing phenylalanine or tryptophan. Each record gives: clone size, D gene, V gene, J gene, CDR3 DNA, CDR3 protein. D genes are given only for firm matches. Expanded clones are given a class, and other clones once, few, many or no size at all.

size: many; D: .; V: TRBV10-3; J: TRBJ2-3; DNA: TGTGCCATGACCCGGACTGACAGCACAGATACGCAGTATTTT; CDR3: CAMTRTDSTDTQYF
size: many; D: TRBD1; V: TRBV5-1; J: TRBJ2-7; DNA: TGCGCCAGCAGCTTCCACCCGACCGGGACAGGGGGCGAGCAGTACTTC; CDR3: CASSFHPTGTGGEQYF
size: few; D: .; V: TRBV9; J: TRBJ2-1; DNA: TGTGCCAGCAGCGTAGGGGCAGGTGCCCTCAATGAGCAGTTCTTC; CDR3: CASSVGAGALNEQFF
size: .; D: .; V: TRBV11-3; J: TRBJ2-1; DNA: TGTGCCAGCAGACTGCAGAGCGGCGAGCAGTTCTTC; CDR3: CASRLQSGEQFF
size: .; D: .; V: TRBV6-5; J: TRBJ2-7; DNA: TGTGCCAGCAGTCCCGGTGGTCACTACGAGCAGTACTTC; CDR3: CASSPGGHYEQYF
size: many; D: .; V: TRBV27; J: TRBJ1-3; DNA: TGTGCCAGCAGCTTAGGTATTACTGGAAACACCATATATTTT; CDR3: CASSLGITGNTIYF
size: .; D: .; V: TRBV18; J: TRBJ2-2; DNA: TGTGCCAGCTCACCACTCGGAGGGAGTCAAAACACCGGGGAGCTGTTTTTT; CDR3: CASSPLGGSQNTGELFF
size: .; D: .; V: TRBV7-6; J: TRBJ2-2; DNA: TGTGCCAGCAGCCGAGAGGGCGGAGCTAACACCGGGGAGCTGTTTTTT; CDR3: CASSREGGANTGELFF
size: many; D: .; V: TRBV20-1; J: TRBJ1-2; DNA: TGCAGTGCTAGAGATGGTGGCAGGCCGAACTATGGCTACACCTTC; CDR3: CSARDGGRPNYGYTF
size: many; D: .; V: TRBV7-9; J: TRBJ1-1; DNA: TGTGCCAGCAGCTTAGGGGTGGGGCCGAGTACTGAAGCTTTCTTT; CDR3: CASSLGVGPSTEAFF
size: many; D: TRBD1; V: TRBV7-3; J: TRBJ1-1; DNA: TGTGCCAGCAGCTCCGACAGGGGCACTGAAGCTTTCTTT; CDR3: CASSSDRGTEAFF
size: many; D: TRBD1; V: TRBV5-6; J: TRBJ2-2; DNA: TGTGCCAGCAGACGGACAGGGAGCACCGGGGAGCTGTTTTTT; CDR3: CASRRTGSTGELFF
size: few; D: .; V: TRBV2; J: TRBJ2-3; DNA: TGTGCCAGCAGGGAACGTATAAGCACAGATACGCAGTATTTT; CDR3: CASRERISTDTQYF
size: many; D: TRBD2; V: TRBV28; J: TRBJ2-1; DNA: TGTGCCAGCAGTTTATTCCCCTTGGCGACTAGCAGATCCTACAATGAGCAGTTCTTC; CDR3: CASSLFPLATSRSYNEQFF
size: many; D: .; V: TRBV5-4; J: TRBJ1-4; DNA: TGTGCCAGCAGCTTGTTCGGGACGGTGGAAGAAAAACTGTTTTTT; CDR3: CASSLFGTVEEKLFF
size: many; D: .; V: TRBV5-6; J: TRBJ2-1; DNA: TGTGCCAGCAGCTTGGGGGGCTTCTCTTACAATGAGCAGTTCTTC; CDR3: CASSLGGFSYNEQFF
size: .; D: TRBD2; V: TRBV7-2; J: TRBJ2-3; DNA: TGTGCCGGCAGCTTACAGCGGGGGGTCCCAGATACGCAGTATTTT; CDR3: CAGSLQRGVPDTQYF
size: .; D: TRBD1; V: TRBV7-9; J: TRBJ2-5; DNA: TGTGCCAGCAGTAAACCGGGACAGGTTATCCAAGAGACCCAGTACTTC; CDR3: CASSKPGQVIQETQYF
size: .; D: .; V: TRBV7-8; J: TRBJ1-4; DNA: TGTGCCAGCAGCCCTTTGTCGGGCCTTAATGAAAAACTGTTTTTT; CDR3: CASSPLSGLNEKLFF
size: few; D: .; V: TRBV5-1; J: TRBJ2-1; DNA: TGCGCCAGCAGCTTGGTGGTAGCGCCCTCCTACAATGAGCAGTTCTTC; CDR3: CASSLVVAPSYNEQFF
size: .; D: .; V: TRBV19; J: TRBJ2-5; DNA: TGTGCCAGTAGTATTCCATCGGAGACCCAGTACTTC; CDR3: CASSIPSETQYF
size: .; D: .; V: TRBV7-8; J: TRBJ1-1; DNA: TGTGCCAGCAGCCCGGAACAGTTGAACACTGAAGCTTTCTTT; CDR3: CASSPEQLNTEAFF
size: few; D: .; V: TRBV10-3; J: TRBJ1-5; DNA: TGTGCCATCACCGACGGTAATCAGCCCCAGCATTTT; CDR3: CAITDGNQPQHF
size: .; D: .; V: TRBV7-2; J: TRBJ2-5; DNA: TGTGCCAGCAGGTATACAGGCCAAGAGACCCAGTACTTC; CDR3: CASRYTGQETQYF
size: .; D: .; V: TRBV18; J: TRBJ1-2; DNA: TGTGCCAGCTCATGGCCAGGGGGCTACACCTTC; CDR3: CASSWPGGYTF
size: .; D: TRBD1; V: TRBV20-1; J: TRBJ1-2; DNA: TGCAGTGCTAGTGACAGGGAGGGGGTTGGCTACACCTTC; CDR3: CSASDREGVGYTF
size: many; D: .; V: TRBV15; J: TRBJ1-1; DNA: TGTGCCACCAGCAGAGGAGGGATGAACACTGAAGCTTTCTTT; CDR3: CATSRGGMNTEAFF
size: many; D: .; V: TRBV6-5; J: TRBJ1-1; DNA: TGTGCCAGCAGTCGATCCTATTCGAACACTGAAGCTTTCTTT; CDR3: CASSRSYSNTEAFF
size: many; D: TRBD1; V: TRBV2; J: TRBJ2-7; DNA: TGTGCCAGCAGGACAGGGTTTTCCTACGAGCAGTACTTC; CDR3: CASRTGFSYEQYF
size: many; D: .; V: TRBV7-9; J: TRBJ2-5; DNA: TGTGCCAGCAGCCGGGGGGAGACCCAGTACTTC; CDR3: CASSRGETQYF
size: few; D: .; V: TRBV29-1; J: TRBJ2-7; DNA: TGCAGCGTTGATCTCCCTAATCGCGAGCAGTACTTC; CDR3: CSVDLPNREQYF
size: .; D: TRBD1; V: TRBV11-3; J: TRBJ1-4; DNA: TGTGCCAGCGGCTCTCGACAGGGGGAGTTTTTT; CDR3: CASGSRQGEFF
size: many; D: TRBD2; V: TRBV11-3; J: TRBJ2-7; DNA: TGTGCCAGCAGTCATTCCGGGACTAGCGGGAGCTCCTACGAGCAGTACTTC; CDR3: CASSHSGTSGSSYEQYF
size: few; D: TRBD1; V: TRBV18; J: TRBJ1-4; DNA: TGTGCCAGCTCACCGCAGGGGGCTGGTCAGGAAAAACTGTTTTTT; CDR3: CASSPQGAGQEKLFF
size: few; D: .; V: TRBV2; J: TRBJ1-2; DNA: TGTGCCAGCAGCGGGGACAACAGCTATGGCTACACCTTC; CDR3: CASSGDNSYGYTF
size: many; D: .; V: TRBV7-2; J: TRBJ2-5; DNA: TGTGCCAGCAGCTTAGAGGCCCGGGATAGGGTGACCCAGTACTTC; CDR3: CASSLEARDRVTQYF
size: .; D: .; V: TRBV11-2; J: TRBJ2-2; DNA: TGTGCCAGCAGCTTGGAAGCGTCCAACACCGGGGAGCTGTTTTTT; CDR3: CASSLEASNTGELFF
size: many; D: .; V: TRBV7-3; J: TRBJ1-1; DNA: TGTGCCAGCAGCTTAACACGTGGCACTGAAGCTTTCTTT; CDR3: CASSLTRGTEAFF
size: many; D: .; V: TRBV20-1; J: TRBJ1-5; DNA: TGCAGTGCTGGCAGGAGAAATAGCAATCAGCCCCAGCATTTT; CDR3: CSAGRRNSNQPQHF
size: many; D: TRBD1; V: TRBV6-2/TRBV6-3; J: TRBJ1-2; DNA: TGTGCCAGCAGTTACTCGACGGGACAGGCCTCGTATGGCTACACCTTC; CDR3: CASSYSTGQASYGYTF
size: .; D: TRBD1; V: TRBV7-2; J: TRBJ2-1; DNA: TGTGCCAGCAGCTATTGGGGGGGACAGGGATACAATGAGCAGTTCTTC; CDR3: CASSYWGGQGYNEQFF
size: many; D: TRBD1; V: TRBV25-1; J: TRBJ1-6; DNA: TGTGCCAGCAGACAGACAGGGAGAAATTCACCCCTCCACTTT; CDR3: CASRQTGRNSPLHF
size: many; D: TRBD2; V: TRBV20-1; J: TRBJ2-3; DNA: TGCAGTGCTAGAGTTAGCGGGAGCACAGATACGCAGTATTTT; CDR3: CSARVSGSTDTQYF